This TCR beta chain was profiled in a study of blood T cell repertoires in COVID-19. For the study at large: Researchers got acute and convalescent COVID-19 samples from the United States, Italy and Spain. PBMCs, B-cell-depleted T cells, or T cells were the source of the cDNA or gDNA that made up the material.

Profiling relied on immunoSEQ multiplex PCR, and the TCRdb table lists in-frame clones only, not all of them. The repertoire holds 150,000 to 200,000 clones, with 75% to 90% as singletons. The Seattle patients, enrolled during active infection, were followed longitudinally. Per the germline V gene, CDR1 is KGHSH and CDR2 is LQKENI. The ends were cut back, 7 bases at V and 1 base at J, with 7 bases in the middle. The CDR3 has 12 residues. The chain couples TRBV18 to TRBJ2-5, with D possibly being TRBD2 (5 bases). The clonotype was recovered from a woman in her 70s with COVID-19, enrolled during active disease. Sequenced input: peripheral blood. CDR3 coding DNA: TGTGCCAGCTGGGGAGTCCAAGAGACCCAGTACTTC. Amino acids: CASWGVQETQYF.